This note documents a single TCR beta chain sequence. The data originate from a study of blood T cell repertoires in COVID-19. Germline CDR1 is LNHDA and CDR2 is SQIVND (reference sequence). CDR3 size: 13 residues. Germline trimming cut 9 bases from V and 8 bases from J; bases unmatched to any gene: 9. Individuals drawn from 20 to 25 US areas were about 18 to 100 years old. Methods used by the authors: Amplification of reference gene primers provided the estimated nucleated cell counts. The repertoire was sequenced with immunoSEQ multiplex PCR; TCRdb's copy has only in-frame clones and lacks some. V and J calls and clone size come straight from that table; D and trimming were deduced from the DNA. Among about 400,000 clones listed, approximately 85% were seen once.

The chain joins TRBV19 to TRBJ1-4; 7 bases are a match to TRBD1. The clonotype originates from a woman aged 40 to 50 with acute COVID-19. The sequenced sample was PBMCs or T cells enriched from blood (not recorded which). CDR3 sequence reads: CASGNRGAEKLFF. In DNA, the CDR3 is TGTGCCAGCGGGAACAGGGGAGCGGAAAAACTGTTTTTT.